This T cell receptor (beta chain) was sequenced for a study of blood T cell repertoires in COVID-19 (dated by TCRdb to 2020 to 2021). About the full investigation: Samples covering the acute and convalescent phases of COVID-19 were provided by collaborators in the United States, Italy and Spain. The prospective study material was composed of cDNA or gDNA derived from T cells, B-cell-depleted T cells, or PBMCs. Deeply sampled blood TCRbeta repertoires from subjects exposed to, actively infected with, or recovered from COVID-19 were included in the dataset. The repertoires were made available in a free public database intended to serve as a resource for research on the immune response to SARS-CoV-2. The samples were drawn from two sources: the first 160 participants of the ongoing ImmuneRACE study, and fewer than 1,500 subjects contributed by 6 global collaborators. Nearly every sample came with metadata listing a de-identified subject ID, COVID-19 status, age in years and sex. Where available, HLA class I and class II types were taken from metadata supplied by the sample provider and were not determined by assay-based typing.

This clone showed up just a few times. Its antigen specificity is not known. No much larger clone exists at a distance of one base, and base qualities are not known. Results and caveats for the whole study, not just this receptor: How much clinical and demographic metadata was included differed by source and by participant, and the metadata was provided uncurated.

The CDR3 measures 14 amino acids from cysteine to phenylalanine. Just CDR3 DNA is preserved here, 42 bases in frame from base 1. The germline V gene supplies CDR1 SGHTA and CDR2 FQGNSA. Unmatched junction bases come to 5, with V trimmed by 0 bases and J by 7 bases. Whole blood was collected in K2EDTA tubes by collaborating institutions according to the institutions' own protocols. For TCRbeta analysis, collaborators shipped samples as frozen whole blood, isolated PBMCs, or DNA extracted from either of those sample types. The immunoSEQ Assay, a bias-controlled multiplex PCR, was used to amplify TCRbeta CDR3 regions from genomic DNA. The original methods were these. Nucleated cell counts per sample were estimated from amplification of reference gene primers within the assay. To quantify the absolute abundance of each unique TCRbeta CDR3 rearrangement, sequence reads were collapsed and filtered. For each sample, productive Simpson clonality was calculated as the square root of Simpson's diversity index across productive rearrangements. In TCRdb, the immuneACCESS table is reduced to in-frame sequences with V and J assigned. These tables do not hold every clone; where another copy was compared, an unresolved V gene accounts for under half, and the others remain unexplained. Clonal size and the V and J genes are those of that table, whereas D and trimming came from the DNA. This sample has roughly 270,000 clones in its table, and roughly 87% of those were observed once. The ten largest clones capture about 8.5% of the sample.

The TCR was taken from a man between 18 and 29 years old with active or convalescent COVID-19. The chain is encoded by TRBV7-2 joined to TRBJ1-1, with 7 central nucleotides matching TRBD1. The specimen was peripheral blood. The CDR3 has the sequence CASSLAWGTDEAFF. The nucleotide sequence is given as TGTGCCAGCAGCTTAGCGTGGGGGACAGATGAAGCTTTCTTT.